This T cell receptor (beta chain) appears in the sequencing data of a study of STAT3 mutations in large granular lymphocyte leukemia. Study-level information: Roughly half of the longitudinally sequenced T-LGLL patients carried detectable canonical activating STAT3 mutations.

V was clipped by 10 bases and J by 4 bases; unmatched bases: 10. The CDR3 is 14 amino acids. The germline gives CDR1 SGHTA, CDR2 FQGNSA. Assay: immunoSEQ multiplex PCR; the TCRdb copy retains only in-frame clones and omits some. This sample carries thousands of clones, roughly 47% of them seen once, and the ten largest clones take around 54%. On this clone itself: Its antigen is not identified.

Notes on the study in general: In about 30% of the 18 patients, new TCR clonotypes emerged after therapy. Every T-LGLL patient had at least one immunodominant TCRbeta clonotype. Clonal expansion was inferred from other time points because no sample existed at each clone's first appearance.

The clonotype comes from a man aged 50-60 years with T-cell large granular lymphocyte leukemia. Some clones in this sample may be carry-over from other donors' samples. The chain couples TRBV7-2 to TRBJ2-1, with TRBD2 identical over 7 bases. Material for sequencing was peripheral blood mononuclear cells. The DNA of the CDR3 is TGTGCCACCGTTGGGGCTAGCGGATACAATGAGCAGTTCTTC. It specifies CATVGASGYNEQFF. Together with reference TRBV7-2 and TRBJ2-1, the CDR3 gives the full variable domain: GAGVSQSPSNKVTEKGKDVELRCDPISGHTALYWYRQSLGQGLEFLIYFQGNSAPDKSGLPSDRFSAERTGGSVSTLTIQRTQQEDSAVYLCATVGASGYNEQFFGPGTRLTVL.